The sequence of this T cell receptor (beta chain) was determined in a study of blood T cell repertoires in COVID-19. Study overall: Both acute and convalescent COVID-19 samples were obtained from the United States, Italy and Spain.

Under the authors' procedure: Amplification of reference gene primers was used by the study to estimate nucleated cell counts. The method was immunoSEQ multiplex PCR; TCRdb's version includes in-frame clones alone and lacks a portion of them. That table supplies the V and J calls and clone size; D and trimming were determined from the DNA. The repertoire holds about 300,000 clones, with about 90% as singletons. This CDR3 has 16 residues. The rearrangement joins TRBV21-1 to TRBJ2-5; whether TRBD2, the table's D call, matches the DNA was not checked. TRBV21-1 is assigned pseudogene status. This TCR was sampled from a woman aged 45-60 years with COVID-19, enrolled during active disease. The sample was peripheral blood. The CDR3 region has the DNA TGTGCCAGCAGCCCAGACCTAGCGGGAGAGAGGGAGACCCAGTACTTC. Translated: CASSPDLAGERETQYF.